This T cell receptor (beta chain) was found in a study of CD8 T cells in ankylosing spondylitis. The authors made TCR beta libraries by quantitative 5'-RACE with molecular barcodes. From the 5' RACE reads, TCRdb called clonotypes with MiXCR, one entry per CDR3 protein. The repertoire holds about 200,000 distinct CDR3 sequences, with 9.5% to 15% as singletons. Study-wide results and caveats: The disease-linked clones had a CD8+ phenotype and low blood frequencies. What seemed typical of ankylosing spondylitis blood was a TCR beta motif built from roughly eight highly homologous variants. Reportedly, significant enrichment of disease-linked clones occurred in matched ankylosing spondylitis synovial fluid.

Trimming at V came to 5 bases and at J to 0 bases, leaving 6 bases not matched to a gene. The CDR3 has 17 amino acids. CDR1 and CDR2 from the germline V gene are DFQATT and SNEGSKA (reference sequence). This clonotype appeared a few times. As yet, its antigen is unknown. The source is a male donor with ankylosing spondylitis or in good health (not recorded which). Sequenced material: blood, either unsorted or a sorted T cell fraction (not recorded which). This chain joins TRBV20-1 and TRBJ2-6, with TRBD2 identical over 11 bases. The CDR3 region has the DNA TGCAGTGCTTGGACTAGCGGGCATAGCTCTGGGGCCAACGTCCTGACTTTC. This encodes CSAWTSGHSSGANVLTF.